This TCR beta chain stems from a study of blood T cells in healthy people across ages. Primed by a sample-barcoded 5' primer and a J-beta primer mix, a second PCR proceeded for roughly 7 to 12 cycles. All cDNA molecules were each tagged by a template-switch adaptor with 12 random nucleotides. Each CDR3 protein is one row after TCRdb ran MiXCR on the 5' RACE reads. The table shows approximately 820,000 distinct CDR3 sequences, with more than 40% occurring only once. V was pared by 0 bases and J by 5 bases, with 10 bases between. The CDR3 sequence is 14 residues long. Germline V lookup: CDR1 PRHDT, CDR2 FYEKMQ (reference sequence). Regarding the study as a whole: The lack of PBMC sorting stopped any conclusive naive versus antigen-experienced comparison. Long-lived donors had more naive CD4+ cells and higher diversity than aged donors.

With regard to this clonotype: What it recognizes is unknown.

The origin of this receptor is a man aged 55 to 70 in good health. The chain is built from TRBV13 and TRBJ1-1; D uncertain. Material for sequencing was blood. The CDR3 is CASSLGVGGTEAFF. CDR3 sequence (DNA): TGTGCCAGCAGCTTAGGCGTGGGAGGAACTGAAGCTTTCTTT.